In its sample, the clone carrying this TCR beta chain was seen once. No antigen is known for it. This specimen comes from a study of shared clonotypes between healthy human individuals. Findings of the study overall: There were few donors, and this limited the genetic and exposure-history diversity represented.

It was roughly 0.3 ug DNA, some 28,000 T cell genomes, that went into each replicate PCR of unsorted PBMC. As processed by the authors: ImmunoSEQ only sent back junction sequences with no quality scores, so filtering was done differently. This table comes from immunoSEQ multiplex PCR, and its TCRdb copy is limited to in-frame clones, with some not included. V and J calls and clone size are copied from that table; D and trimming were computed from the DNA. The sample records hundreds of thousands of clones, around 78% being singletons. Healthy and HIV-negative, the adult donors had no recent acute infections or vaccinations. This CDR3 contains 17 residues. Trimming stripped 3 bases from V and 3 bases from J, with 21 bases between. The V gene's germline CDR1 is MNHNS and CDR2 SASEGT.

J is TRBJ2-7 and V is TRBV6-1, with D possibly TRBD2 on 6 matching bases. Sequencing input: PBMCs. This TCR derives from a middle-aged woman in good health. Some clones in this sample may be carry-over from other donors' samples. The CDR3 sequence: CASSEGLSTSLHYEQYF. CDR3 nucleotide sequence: TGTGCCAGCAGTGAGGGACTTTCAACATCCCTCCACTACGAGCAGTACTTC.